This TCR beta chain was captured in a study of technical replicates of blood from a few donors. Assay: immunoSEQ multiplex PCR; the TCRdb copy retains only in-frame clones and omits some. The sample includes about 88,000 clones, around 93% of them seen just once. Specimen: T cells isolated from PBMCs. The sequence derives from a human donor in good health.

The chain's CDR3 is CASSQGPRATNEKLFF. CDR3 nucleotide sequence: TGCGCCAGCAGCCAGGGCCCTCGTGCAACTAATGAAAAACTGTTTTTT. The V gene is TRBV4-1, the J gene TRBJ1-4, with unresolved D. CDR3 length: 16 amino acids. Trimming shortened V by 3 bases and J by 0 bases, and 11 bases separated the two germline ends. Germline lookup yields CDR1 MGHRA and CDR2 YSYEKL.